The text below deals with one T cell receptor (beta chain). The antigen is not known. This CDR3 region has 16 residues. The V segment lost 0 bases and the J segment 5 bases; nucleotides outside the gene matches: 7. Germline assignment: CDR1 MDHEN and CDR2 SYDVKM. The data were taken from a study of cytotoxic CD8 clonotypes in ibrutinib-treated CLL. About the research overall: Across the patients, some ten were relapsed/refractory, approximately 15 treatment-naive and 17 to 18 IGHV unmutated. The taking of response samples occurred after a median roughly twelve months of treatment, with a range of 6 to 36.

TCRdb's copy holds only in-frame clones and misses some; the assay was immunoSEQ multiplex PCR. The sample carries around 70,000 clones, roughly nine tenths recorded once. Regarding the study as a whole: Progressing patients had sampling times that differed from those of sustained-remission patients. Patients had baseline clonality above age-matched healthy donors, and this clonality moved with circulating CD8+ T-cell counts.

The material sequenced was PBMCs, taken after 12 months of ibrutinib treatment. V is TRBV28 and J is TRBJ2-5; 9 bases fit TRBD1. The clonotype was recovered from a human donor with chronic lymphocytic leukemia. The CDR3 loop is CASSLWGQGSEETQYF. The CDR3 bases are TGTGCCAGCAGTTTATGGGGACAGGGTTCTGAGGAGACCCAGTACTTC.